This TCR beta chain was sequenced during a study of blood T cells in healthy people across ages. Study summary: Template switching recovered approximately one barcoded beta molecule for every two T cells. Whole-study results and caveats: Calculation of diversity from one million T cells yielded estimates considered to be underestimates. A greater number of naive CD4+ cells and higher diversity distinguished long-lived donors from aged donors. Significant beta diversity loss was already apparent by age approximately 38, declining roughly linearly.

A second about 7 to 12 cycle PCR used barcoded and J-beta primers. TCRdb reprocessed the 5' RACE reads with MiXCR, giving one entry per CDR3 protein. This sample has more than 1,400,000 distinct CDR3 sequences, with approximately 42% found just once. This clonotype was seen a handful of times. The antigen remains unidentified. Germline V gene sequence: CDR1 LGHNA, CDR2 YNFKEQ. The V end lost 0 bases, the J end lost 7 bases, and 18 bases lay between the germline ends. The CDR3 length is 17 residues. The TCR was taken from a woman aged 18-30 years in good health. The J gene is TRBJ2-2, the V gene TRBV4-2; a weak D match, TRBD2 (6 bases). The source material was blood. In nucleotides, the CDR3 is TGTGCCAGCAGCCAAGATGGCCCTGGAGGGTCCCTCGGGGAGCTGTTTTTT. Protein sequence: CASSQDGPGGSLGELFF.